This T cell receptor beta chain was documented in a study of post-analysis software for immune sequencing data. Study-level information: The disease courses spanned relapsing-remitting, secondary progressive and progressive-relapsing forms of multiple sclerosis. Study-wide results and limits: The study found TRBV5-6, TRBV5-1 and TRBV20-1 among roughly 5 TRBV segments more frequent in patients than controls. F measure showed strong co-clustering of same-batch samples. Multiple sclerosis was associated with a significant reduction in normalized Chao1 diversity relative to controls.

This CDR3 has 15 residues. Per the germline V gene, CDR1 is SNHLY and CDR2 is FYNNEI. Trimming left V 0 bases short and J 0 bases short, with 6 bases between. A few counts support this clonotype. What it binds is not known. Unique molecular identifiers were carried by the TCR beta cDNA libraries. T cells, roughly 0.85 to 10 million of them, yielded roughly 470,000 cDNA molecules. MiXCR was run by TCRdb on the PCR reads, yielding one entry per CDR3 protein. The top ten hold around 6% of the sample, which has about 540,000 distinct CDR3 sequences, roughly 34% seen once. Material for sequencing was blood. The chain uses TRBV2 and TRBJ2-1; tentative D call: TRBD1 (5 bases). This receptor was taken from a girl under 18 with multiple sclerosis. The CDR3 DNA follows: TGTGCCAGCAGTGAAGCGCAGGGCTCCTACAATGAGCAGTTCTTC. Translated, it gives CASSEAQGSYNEQFF.